These 4 T cell receptor beta chains were all obtained from the same sample, sequenced in a study of blood T cell repertoires in COVID-19. This table comes from immunoSEQ multiplex PCR, and its TCRdb copy is limited to in-frame clones, with some not included. The sample has roughly 150,000 clones, around 80% seen once. The sequenced sample was peripheral blood. These receptors were taken from an elderly woman with acute or convalescent COVID-19.

This clone was observed a few times. The chain carries TRBV2 and TRBJ2-2; D is ambiguous. CDR1 and CDR2 (germline): SNHLY, FYNNEI. The V end was cut by 4 bases, the J end by 8 bases, with 8 bases between. The CDR3 extends over 12 amino acids. CDR3 nucleotides: TGTGCCAGCAGTGTATTGAGAGGGGAGCTGTTTTTT. Translating gives CASSVLRGELFF.

V gene TRBV5-4 combines with J gene TRBJ1-2; TRBD1 might be the D (5 bases). Germline V gene lookup returns CDR1 SGHNT and CDR2 YYREEE (reference sequence). This CDR3 contains 16 residues. V lost 0 bases, J lost 7 bases, and 19 bases lay in between. The CDR3 here is CASSLAPRAQEGGYTF. The DNA of the CDR3 is TGTGCCAGCAGCTTGGCCCCCAGGGCCCAGGAGGGTGGCTACACCTTC.

This clone was detected once. This chain connects TRBV28 to TRBJ2-7, with D perhaps TRBD1 (5 bases). Trimming removed 6 bases at V and 6 bases at J, with 18 bases between. Germline V gives CDR1 MDHEN, CDR2 SYDVKM. The CDR3 sequence is 14 residues long. CDR3 region: CASRMAAGLTEQYF. The CDR3 DNA is TGTGCCAGCAGGATGGCGGCAGGGTTGACCGAGCAGTACTTC.

The sample holds one count of this clone. This CDR3 is also generated by other DNA sequences in the sample. This chain connects TRBV6-5 to TRBJ2-7, with 10 positions matching TRBD1. The CDR3 sequence is 14 residues long. The junction had 4 bases not matched to a gene; V was cut back by 6 bases and J by 2 bases. CDR1 MNHEY and CDR2 SVGAGI come from the germline V gene. Here the CDR3 DNA reads TGTGCCAGCAGCCTAGGACAGGGGGCCTACGAGCAGTACTTC. Residues: CASSLGQGAYEQYF.